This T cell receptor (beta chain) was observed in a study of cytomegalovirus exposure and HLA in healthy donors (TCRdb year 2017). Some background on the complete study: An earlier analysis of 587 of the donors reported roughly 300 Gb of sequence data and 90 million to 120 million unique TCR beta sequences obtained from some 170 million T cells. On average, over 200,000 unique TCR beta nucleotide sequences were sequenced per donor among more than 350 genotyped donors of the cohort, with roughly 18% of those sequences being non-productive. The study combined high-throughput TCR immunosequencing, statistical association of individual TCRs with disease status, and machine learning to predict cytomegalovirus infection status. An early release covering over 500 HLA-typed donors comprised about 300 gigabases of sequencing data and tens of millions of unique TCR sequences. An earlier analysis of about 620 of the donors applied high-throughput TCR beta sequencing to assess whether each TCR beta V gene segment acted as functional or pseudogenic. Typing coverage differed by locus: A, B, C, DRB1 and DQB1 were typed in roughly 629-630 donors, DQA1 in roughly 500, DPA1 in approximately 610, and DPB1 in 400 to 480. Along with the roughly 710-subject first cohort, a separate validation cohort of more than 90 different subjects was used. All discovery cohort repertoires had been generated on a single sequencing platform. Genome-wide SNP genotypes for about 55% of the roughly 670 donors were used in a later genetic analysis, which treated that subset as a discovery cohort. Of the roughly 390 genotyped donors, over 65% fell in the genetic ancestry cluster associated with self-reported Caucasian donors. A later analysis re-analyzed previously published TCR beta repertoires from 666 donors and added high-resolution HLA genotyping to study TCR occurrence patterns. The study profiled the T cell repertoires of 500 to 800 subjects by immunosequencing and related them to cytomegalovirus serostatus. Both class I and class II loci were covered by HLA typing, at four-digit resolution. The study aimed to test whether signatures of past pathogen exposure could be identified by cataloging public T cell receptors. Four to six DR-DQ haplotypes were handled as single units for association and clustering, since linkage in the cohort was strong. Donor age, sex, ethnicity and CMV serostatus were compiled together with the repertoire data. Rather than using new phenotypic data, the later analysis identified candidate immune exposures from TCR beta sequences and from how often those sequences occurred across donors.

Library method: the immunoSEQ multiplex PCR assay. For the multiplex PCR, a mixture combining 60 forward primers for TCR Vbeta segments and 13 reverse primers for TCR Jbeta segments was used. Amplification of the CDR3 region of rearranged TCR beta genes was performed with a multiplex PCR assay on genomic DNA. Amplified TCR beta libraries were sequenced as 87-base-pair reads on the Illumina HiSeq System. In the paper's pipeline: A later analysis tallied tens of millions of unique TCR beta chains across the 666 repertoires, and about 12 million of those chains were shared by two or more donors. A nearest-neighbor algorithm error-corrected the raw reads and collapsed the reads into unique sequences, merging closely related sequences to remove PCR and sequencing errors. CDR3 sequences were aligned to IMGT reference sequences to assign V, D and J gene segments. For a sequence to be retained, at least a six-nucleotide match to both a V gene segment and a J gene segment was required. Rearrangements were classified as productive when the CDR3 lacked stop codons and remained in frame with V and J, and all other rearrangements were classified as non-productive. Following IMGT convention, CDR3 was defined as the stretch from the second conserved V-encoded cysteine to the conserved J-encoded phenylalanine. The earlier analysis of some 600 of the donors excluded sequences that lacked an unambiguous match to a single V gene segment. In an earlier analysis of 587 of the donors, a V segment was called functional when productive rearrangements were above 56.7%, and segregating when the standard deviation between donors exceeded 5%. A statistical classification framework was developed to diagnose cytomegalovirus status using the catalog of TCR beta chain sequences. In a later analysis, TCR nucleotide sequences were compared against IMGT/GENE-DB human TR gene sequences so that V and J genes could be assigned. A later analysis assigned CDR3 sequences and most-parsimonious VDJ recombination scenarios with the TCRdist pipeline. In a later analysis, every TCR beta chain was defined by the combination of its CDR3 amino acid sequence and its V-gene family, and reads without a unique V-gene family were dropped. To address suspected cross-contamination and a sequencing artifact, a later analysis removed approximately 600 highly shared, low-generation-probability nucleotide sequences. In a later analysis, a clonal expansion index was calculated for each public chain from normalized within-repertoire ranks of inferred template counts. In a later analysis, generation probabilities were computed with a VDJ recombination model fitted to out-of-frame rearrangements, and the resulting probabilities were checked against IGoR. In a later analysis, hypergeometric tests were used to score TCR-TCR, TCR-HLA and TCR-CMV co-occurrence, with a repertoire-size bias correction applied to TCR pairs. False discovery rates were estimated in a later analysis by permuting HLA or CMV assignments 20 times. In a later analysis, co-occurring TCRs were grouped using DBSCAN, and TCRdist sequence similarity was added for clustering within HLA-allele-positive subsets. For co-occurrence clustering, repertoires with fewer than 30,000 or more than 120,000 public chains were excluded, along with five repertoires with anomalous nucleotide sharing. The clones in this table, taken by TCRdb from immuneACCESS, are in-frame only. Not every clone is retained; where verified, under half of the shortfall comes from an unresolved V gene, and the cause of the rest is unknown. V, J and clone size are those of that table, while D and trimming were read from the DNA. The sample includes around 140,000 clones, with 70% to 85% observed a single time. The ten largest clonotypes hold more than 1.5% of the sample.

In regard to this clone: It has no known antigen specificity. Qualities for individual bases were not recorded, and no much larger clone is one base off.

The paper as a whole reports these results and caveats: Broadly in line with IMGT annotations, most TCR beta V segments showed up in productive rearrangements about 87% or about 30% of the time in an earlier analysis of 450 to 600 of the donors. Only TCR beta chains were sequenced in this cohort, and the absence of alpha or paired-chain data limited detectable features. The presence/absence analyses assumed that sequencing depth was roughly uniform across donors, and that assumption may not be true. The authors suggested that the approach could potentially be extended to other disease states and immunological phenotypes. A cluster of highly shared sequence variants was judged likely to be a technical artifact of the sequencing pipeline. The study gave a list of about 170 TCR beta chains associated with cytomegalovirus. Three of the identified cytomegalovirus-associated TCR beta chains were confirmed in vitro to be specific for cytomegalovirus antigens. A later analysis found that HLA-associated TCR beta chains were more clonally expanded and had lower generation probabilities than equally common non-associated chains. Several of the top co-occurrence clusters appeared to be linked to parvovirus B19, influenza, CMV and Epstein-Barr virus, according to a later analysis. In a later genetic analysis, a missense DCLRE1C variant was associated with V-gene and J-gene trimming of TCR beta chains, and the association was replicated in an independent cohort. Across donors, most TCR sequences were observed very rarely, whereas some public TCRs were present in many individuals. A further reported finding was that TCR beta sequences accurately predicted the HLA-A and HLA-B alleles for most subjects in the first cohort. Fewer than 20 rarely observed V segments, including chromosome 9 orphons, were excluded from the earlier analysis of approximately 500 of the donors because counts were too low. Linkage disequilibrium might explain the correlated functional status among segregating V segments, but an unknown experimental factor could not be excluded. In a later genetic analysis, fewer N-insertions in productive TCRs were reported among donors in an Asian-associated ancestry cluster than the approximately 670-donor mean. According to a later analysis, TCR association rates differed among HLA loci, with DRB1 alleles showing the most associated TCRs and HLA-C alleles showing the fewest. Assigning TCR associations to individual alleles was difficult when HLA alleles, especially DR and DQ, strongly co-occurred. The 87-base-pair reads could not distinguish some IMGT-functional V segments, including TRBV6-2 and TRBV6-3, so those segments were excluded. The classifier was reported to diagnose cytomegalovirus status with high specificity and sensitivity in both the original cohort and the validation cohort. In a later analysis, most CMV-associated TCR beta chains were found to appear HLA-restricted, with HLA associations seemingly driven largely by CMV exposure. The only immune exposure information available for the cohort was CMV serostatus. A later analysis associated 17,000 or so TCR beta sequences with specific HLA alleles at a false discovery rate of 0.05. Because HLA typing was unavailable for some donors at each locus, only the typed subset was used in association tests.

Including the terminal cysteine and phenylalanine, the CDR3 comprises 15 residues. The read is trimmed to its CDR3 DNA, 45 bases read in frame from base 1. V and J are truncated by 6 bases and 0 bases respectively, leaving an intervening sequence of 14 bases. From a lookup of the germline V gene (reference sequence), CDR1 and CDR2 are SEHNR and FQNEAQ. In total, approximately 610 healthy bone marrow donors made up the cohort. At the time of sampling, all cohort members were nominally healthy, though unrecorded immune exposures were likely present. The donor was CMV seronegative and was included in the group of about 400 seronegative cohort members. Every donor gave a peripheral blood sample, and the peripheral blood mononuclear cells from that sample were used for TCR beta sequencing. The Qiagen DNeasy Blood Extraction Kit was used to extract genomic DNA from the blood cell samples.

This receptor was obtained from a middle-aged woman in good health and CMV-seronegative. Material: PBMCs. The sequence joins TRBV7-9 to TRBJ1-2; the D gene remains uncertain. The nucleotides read TGTGCCAGCAGTAACCCTGGAGCCACTAACTATGGCTACACCTTC. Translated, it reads CASSNPGATNYGYTF. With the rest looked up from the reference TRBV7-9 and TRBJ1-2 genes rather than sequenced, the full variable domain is DTGVSQNPRHKITKRGQNVTFRCDPISEHNRLYWYRQTLGQGPEFLTYFQNEAQLEKSRLLSDRFSAERPKGSFSTLEIQRTEQGDSAMYLCASSNPGATNYGYTFGSGTRLTVV.